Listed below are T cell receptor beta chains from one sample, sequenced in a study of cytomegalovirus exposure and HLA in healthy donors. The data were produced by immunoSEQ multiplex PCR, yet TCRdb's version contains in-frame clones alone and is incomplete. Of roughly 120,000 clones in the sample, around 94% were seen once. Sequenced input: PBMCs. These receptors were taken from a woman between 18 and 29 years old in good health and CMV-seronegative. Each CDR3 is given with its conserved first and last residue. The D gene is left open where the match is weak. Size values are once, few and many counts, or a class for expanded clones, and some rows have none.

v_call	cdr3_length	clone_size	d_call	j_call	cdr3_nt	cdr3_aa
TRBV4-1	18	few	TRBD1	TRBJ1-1	TGCGCCAGCAGCACCCTTCCGGGGGTGAACAGGGGAGTAAGAGAAGCTTTCTTT	CASSTLPGVNRGVREAFF
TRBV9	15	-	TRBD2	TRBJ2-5	TGTGCCAGCAGCGAACCAAGCGGGGGGCGGAAGACCCAGTACTTC	CASSEPSGGRKTQYF
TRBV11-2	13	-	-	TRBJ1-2	TGTGCCAGCAGCTTAAGACCGGGGTATGGCTACACCTTC	CASSLRPGYGYTF
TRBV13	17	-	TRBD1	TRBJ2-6	TGTGCCAGCAGCTTCCGGGACAGGTTCTCTGGGGCCAACGTCCTGACTTTC	CASSFRDRFSGANVLTF
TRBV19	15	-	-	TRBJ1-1	TGTGCCAGTAGTCCCAGTGACAGATTCAACACTGAAGCTTTCTTT	CASSPSDRFNTEAFF
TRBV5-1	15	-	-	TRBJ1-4	TGCGCCAGCAGCTATCAGGGAGGGGGTAATGAAAAACTGTTTTTT	CASSYQGGGNEKLFF
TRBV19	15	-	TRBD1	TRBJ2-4	TGTGCCAGTAGTCCAAGGACAGGGATCAAAAACATTCAGTACTTC	CASSPRTGIKNIQYF
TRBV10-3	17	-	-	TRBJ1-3	TGTGCCATCAGTGGGGCCCGCTCAGGCTTTGCTGGAAACACCATATATTTT	CAISGARSGFAGNTIYF
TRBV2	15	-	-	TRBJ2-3	TGTGCCAGCCGACCTTCGGGACTCCACACAGATACGCAGTATTTT	CASRPSGLHTDTQYF
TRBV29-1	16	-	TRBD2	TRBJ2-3	TGCAGCGTTGAAGATAGGCTAGCGGGGGTCACAGATACGCAGTATTTT	CSVEDRLAGVTDTQYF
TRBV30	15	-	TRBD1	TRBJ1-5	TGTGCCTGGAGTTCGACAGGGGTCCCGAACCAGCCCCAGCATTTT	CAWSSTGVPNQPQHF
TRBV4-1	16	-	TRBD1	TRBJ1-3	TGCGCCAGCAGCACTTACCAGGGGGCGGTTGGAAACACCATATATTTT	CASSTYQGAVGNTIYF
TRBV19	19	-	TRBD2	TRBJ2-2	TGTGCCAGTGGAGGGGGACTAGGGGGACTACTACCGAACACCGGGGAGCTGTTTTTT	CASGGGLGGLLPNTGELFF
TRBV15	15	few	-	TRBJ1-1	TGTGCCACCAGCTACGAGATTGGAGGGAACACTGAAGCTTTCTTT	CATSYEIGGNTEAFF
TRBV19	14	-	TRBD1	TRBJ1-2	TGTGCCAGTATTCCGGACAGGGCGGGCTATGGCTACACCTTC	CASIPDRAGYGYTF
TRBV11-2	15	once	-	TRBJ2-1	TGTGCCAGCAGCTTAGGTAGCCTATACTACAATGAGCAGTTCTTC	CASSLGSLYYNEQFF
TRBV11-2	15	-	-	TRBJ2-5	TGTGCCAGCAGCTTAGACAGGGGCCTCCAAGAGACCCAGTACTTC	CASSLDRGLQETQYF
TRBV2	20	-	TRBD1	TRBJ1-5	TGTGCCAGCAGTGAACGGGACAGGGTCTACCTTACTGTTAGCAATCAGCCCCAGCATTTT	CASSERDRVYLTVSNQPQHF
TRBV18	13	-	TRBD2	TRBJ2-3	TGTGCCAGCTCACAGCGGGGGGGAGATACGCAGTATTTT	CASSQRGGDTQYF
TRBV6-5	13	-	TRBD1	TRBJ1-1	TGTGCCAGCACCGAGACAGGGGGGACTGAAGCTTTCTTT	CASTETGGTEAFF
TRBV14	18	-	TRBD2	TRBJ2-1	TGTGCCAGCAGCTCCCATCGGACTAGCGGGGGTCCCTACAATGAGCAGTTCTTC	CASSSHRTSGGPYNEQFF
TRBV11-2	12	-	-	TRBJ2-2	TGTGCCTCTTTGGGGGCCACCGGGGAGCTGTTTTTT	CASLGATGELFF
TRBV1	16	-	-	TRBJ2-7	TGCACCAGCAGCCAGACTCCACCAAGGGACAGCTACGAGCAGTACTTC	CTSSQTPPRDSYEQYF